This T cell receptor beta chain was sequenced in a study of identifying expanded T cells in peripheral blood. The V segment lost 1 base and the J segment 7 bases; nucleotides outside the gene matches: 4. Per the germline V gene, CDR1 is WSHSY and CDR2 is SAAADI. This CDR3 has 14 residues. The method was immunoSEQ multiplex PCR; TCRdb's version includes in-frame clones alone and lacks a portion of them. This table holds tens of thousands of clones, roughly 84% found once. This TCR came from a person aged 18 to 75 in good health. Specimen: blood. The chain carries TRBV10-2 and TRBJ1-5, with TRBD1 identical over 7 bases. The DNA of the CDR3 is TGCGCCAGCAGTGAGTTAGGAGGGGGCCAGCCCCAGCATTTT. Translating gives CASSELGGGQPQHF.